This TCR beta chain was retrieved from a study of blood T cell repertoires in COVID-19. On the study more broadly: Some COVID-19 samples were acute and others convalescent; all came from the United States, Italy and Spain.

The V segment lost 2 bases and the J segment 4 bases; nucleotides outside the gene matches: 11. Germline V lookup: CDR1 ENHRY, CDR2 SYGVKD. The CDR3 length is 17 residues. The protocol was immunoSEQ multiplex PCR, while the TCRdb copy is restricted to in-frame clones and leaves out a portion. This table holds some 90,000 clones, about 91% found once. This clone was recorded only once. This rearrangement joins TRBV10-3 to TRBJ2-7; 10 bases are a match to TRBD2. The receptor comes from a woman aged 80 or older with active COVID-19. The sequenced sample consisted of peripheral blood. The CDR3 DNA reads as TGTGCCATCAGTGAGCCGCCCGGGACTAGCGTTATATACGAGCAGTACTTC. Translation gives CAISEPPGTSVIYEQYF.